The rows below give T cell receptor beta chains drawn from one sample of a study of T cells in Graves' hyperthyroidism and ophthalmopathy. TCRdb reanalysed the multiplex PCR reads using MiXCR and keeps one entry per CDR3 protein. The profile shows over 250,000 distinct CDR3 sequences, roughly 13% of them singletons. The sequencing input was blood. The origin of the receptors is a woman aged 40 to 49 with Graves' ophthalmopathy. Both conserved end residues are part of each CDR3. Fields, in order: J gene, D gene, clone size, V gene, CDR3 protein, CDR3 DNA. The D gene is left open where the match is weak. Clone size is shown for a subset of rows, as once, few, many or a class of expanded clone.

J: TRBJ2-7; D: TRBD1; size: -; V: TRBV20-1; CDR3: CSARPPMTGEGHEQYF; DNA: TGCAGTGCTAGACCACCGATGACAGGGGAAGGACACGAGCAGTACTTC
J: TRBJ1-6; D: -; size: -; V: TRBV5-1; CDR3: CASSWDYDGSPLHF; DNA: TGCGCCAGCAGCTGGGACTACGACGGTTCACCCCTCCACTTT
J: TRBJ2-1; D: TRBD1; size: many; V: TRBV6-1; CDR3: CASRTGQSYNEQFF; DNA: TGTGCCAGCCGTACGGGACAGTCCTACAATGAGCAGTTCTTC
J: TRBJ1-1; D: -; size: many; V: TRBV6-1; CDR3: CASREKQRNTEAFF; DNA: TGTGCCAGCAGGGAAAAACAAAGGAACACTGAAGCTTTCTTT
J: TRBJ2-7; D: -; size: -; V: TRBV7-6; CDR3: CASSDMVWGAHEQYF; DNA: TGTGCCAGCAGCGATATGGTTTGGGGGGCCCACGAGCAGTACTTC
J: TRBJ1-5; D: TRBD1; size: many; V: TRBV12-3/TRBV12-4; CDR3: CASSSGTGGNQPQHF; DNA: TGTGCCAGCAGTTCCGGGACAGGGGGCAATCAGCCCCAGCATTTT
J: TRBJ2-1; D: TRBD2; size: -; V: TRBV20-1; CDR3: CSAKIAGSYNEQFF; DNA: TGCAGTGCTAAGATAGCGGGGTCCTACAATGAGCAGTTCTTC
J: TRBJ2-5; D: TRBD2; size: -; V: TRBV12-3/TRBV12-4; CDR3: CASSFSSGSETQYF; DNA: TGTGCCAGCAGTTTTTCTAGCGGGAGTGAGACCCAGTACTTC
J: TRBJ1-1; D: TRBD1; size: many; V: TRBV2; CDR3: CASSERVDRGRSEAFF; DNA: TGTGCCAGCAGTGAAAGAGTTGACAGGGGGAGGTCTGAAGCTTTCTTT
J: TRBJ1-2; D: TRBD1; size: -; V: TRBV4-1; CDR3: CASSQVDRAGGYTF; DNA: TGCGCCAGCAGCCAAGTAGACAGGGCGGGAGGCTACACCTTC
J: TRBJ1-3; D: -; size: -; V: TRBV7-9; CDR3: CASSFKSGNTIYF; DNA: TGTGCCAGCAGCTTTAAGTCCGGAAACACCATATATTTT
J: TRBJ2-1; D: TRBD2; size: -; V: TRBV20-1; CDR3: CSAGLAGGRGYNEQFF; DNA: TGCAGTGCCGGACTAGCGGGAGGGAGGGGGTACAATGAGCAGTTCTTC
J: TRBJ2-1; D: TRBD2; size: many; V: TRBV6-6; CDR3: CASSYMSGGYNEQFF; DNA: TGTGCCAGCAGTTACATGAGCGGGGGGTACAATGAGCAGTTCTTC
J: TRBJ1-1; D: -; size: many; V: TRBV7-9; CDR3: CASSAPSSQGGVNTEAFF; DNA: TGTGCCAGCAGCGCACCGTCAAGTCAGGGTGGCGTGAACACTGAAGCTTTCTTT
J: TRBJ2-6; D: -; size: -; V: TRBV20-1; CDR3: CSAREPGLGANVLTF; DNA: TGCAGTGCTAGAGAACCAGGGCTCGGGGCCAACGTCCTGACTTTC
J: TRBJ2-7; D: -; size: few; V: TRBV6-1; CDR3: CASSGRGAAAPRPSYEQYF; DNA: TGTGCCAGCAGTGGAAGGGGCGCGGCGGCCCCCAGGCCATCCTACGAGCAGTACTTC
J: TRBJ2-2; D: TRBD2; size: many; V: TRBV27; CDR3: CASTGRLAGELFF; DNA: TGTGCCAGCACCGGGAGACTAGCGGGGGAGCTGTTTTTT
J: TRBJ1-1; D: -; size: many; V: TRBV27; CDR3: CASSRDSLMNTEAFF; DNA: TGTGCCAGCAGCCGTGACAGTCTCATGAACACTGAAGCTTTCTTT
J: TRBJ2-1; D: -; size: many; V: TRBV11-3; CDR3: CASSLSTNEQFF; DNA: TGTGCCAGCAGCTTGTCGACAAATGAGCAGTTCTTC
J: TRBJ2-2; D: TRBD2; size: many; V: TRBV12-3/TRBV12-4; CDR3: CASSNGRINGELFF; DNA: TGTGCCAGCAGTAACGGGAGGATTAACGGGGAGCTGTTTTTT
J: TRBJ2-7; D: -; size: many; V: TRBV6-2/TRBV6-3; CDR3: CASSYDSRSSYEQYF; DNA: TGTGCCAGCAGCTATGACAGTCGGAGCTCCTACGAGCAGTACTTC
J: TRBJ2-5; D: TRBD2; size: many; V: TRBV9; CDR3: CASSVEASGQETQYF; DNA: TGTGCCAGCAGCGTAGAAGCTAGCGGCCAAGAGACCCAGTACTTC
J: TRBJ1-4; D: TRBD1; size: many; V: TRBV6-1; CDR3: CASSRKTGQIDEKLFF; DNA: TGTGCCAGCAGCAGAAAAACGGGACAGATTGATGAAAAACTGTTTTTT
J: TRBJ1-2; D: TRBD1; size: -; V: TRBV6-1; CDR3: CASSDGTGYGCTF; DNA: TGTGCCAGCAGTGATGGGACAGGCTATGGCTGCACCTTC
J: TRBJ1-2; D: -; size: few; V: TRBV29-1; CDR3: CSVGVGAKGYTF; DNA: TGCAGCGTCGGGGTGGGGGCGAAGGGCTACACCTTC
J: TRBJ2-2; D: -; size: many; V: TRBV6-1; CDR3: CASSFGPRGTGELFF; DNA: TGTGCCAGCAGTTTTGGACCGCGGGGCACCGGGGAGCTGTTTTTT
J: TRBJ2-1; D: -; size: many; V: TRBV12-3/TRBV12-4; CDR3: CASSLKGGDEQFF; DNA: TGTGCCAGCAGTTTAAAGGGGGGGGATGAGCAGTTCTTC
J: TRBJ2-7; D: -; size: few; V: TRBV29-1; CDR3: CSVEAGTGYEQYF; DNA: TGCAGCGTTGAAGCGGGGACGGGCTACGAGCAGTACTTC
J: TRBJ2-5; D: -; size: many; V: TRBV20-1; CDR3: CSAPLTDKETQYF; DNA: TGCAGTGCTCCTTTGACAGATAAAGAGACCCAGTACTTC
J: TRBJ1-5; D: -; size: many; V: TRBV9; CDR3: CASSTYSNQPQHF; DNA: TGTGCCAGCAGTACATATAGCAATCAGCCCCAGCATTTT
J: TRBJ1-6; D: TRBD1; size: many; V: TRBV20-1; CDR3: CSAAGQINNSPLHF; DNA: TGCAGTGCAGCGGGACAGATAAATAATTCACCCCTCCACTTT
J: TRBJ2-1; D: -; size: many; V: TRBV29-1; CDR3: CSVFAFSYNEQFF; DNA: TGCAGCGTTTTTGCATTCTCCTACAATGAGCAGTTCTTC
J: TRBJ1-1; D: -; size: many; V: TRBV28; CDR3: CASSRVGWAEAFF; DNA: TGTGCCAGCAGTAGGGTTGGGTGGGCTGAAGCTTTCTTT